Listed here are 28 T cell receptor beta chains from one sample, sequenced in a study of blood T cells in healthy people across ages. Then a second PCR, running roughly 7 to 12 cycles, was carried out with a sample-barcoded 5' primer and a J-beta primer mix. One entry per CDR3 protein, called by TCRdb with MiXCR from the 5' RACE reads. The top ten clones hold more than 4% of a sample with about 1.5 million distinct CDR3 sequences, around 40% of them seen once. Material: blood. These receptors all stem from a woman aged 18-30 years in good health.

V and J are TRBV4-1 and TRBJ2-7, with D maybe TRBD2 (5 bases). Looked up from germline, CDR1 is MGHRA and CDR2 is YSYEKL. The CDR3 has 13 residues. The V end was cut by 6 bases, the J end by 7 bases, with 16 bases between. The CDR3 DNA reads TGCGCCAGCAGGGACTCCGGGTTCGATGAGCAGTACTTC. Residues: CASRDSGFDEQYF.

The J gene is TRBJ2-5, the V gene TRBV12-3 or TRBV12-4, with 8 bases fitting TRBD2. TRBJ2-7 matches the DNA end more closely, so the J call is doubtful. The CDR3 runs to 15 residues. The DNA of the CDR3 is TGTGCCAGCAGTTTTCGGTCGGGGGGGGCGTACGAGCAGTACTTC. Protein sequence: CASSFRSGGAYEQYF.

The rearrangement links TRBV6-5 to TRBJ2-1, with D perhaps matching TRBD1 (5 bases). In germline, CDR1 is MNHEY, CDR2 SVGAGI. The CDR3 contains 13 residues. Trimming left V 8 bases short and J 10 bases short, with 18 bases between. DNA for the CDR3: TGTGCCAGCCGCAGGGCGACCCACTACGAGCAGTTCTTC. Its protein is CASRRATHYEQFF.

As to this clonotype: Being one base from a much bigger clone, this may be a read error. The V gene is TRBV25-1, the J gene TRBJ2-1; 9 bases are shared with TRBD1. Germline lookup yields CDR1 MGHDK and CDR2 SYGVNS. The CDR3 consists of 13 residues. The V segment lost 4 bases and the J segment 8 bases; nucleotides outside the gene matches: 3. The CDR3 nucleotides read TGTGCCAGCAGTGGGGACAGGGTTGATGAGCAGTTCTTC. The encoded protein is CASSGDRVDEQFF.

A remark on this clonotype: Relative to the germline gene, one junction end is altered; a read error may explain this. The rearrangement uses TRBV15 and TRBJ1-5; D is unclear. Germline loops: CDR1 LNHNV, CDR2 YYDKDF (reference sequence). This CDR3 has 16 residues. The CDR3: CTTSSRYRASNQPQHF. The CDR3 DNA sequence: TGTACCACCAGCAGCCGATACCGGGCTAGCAATCAGCCCCAGCATTTT.

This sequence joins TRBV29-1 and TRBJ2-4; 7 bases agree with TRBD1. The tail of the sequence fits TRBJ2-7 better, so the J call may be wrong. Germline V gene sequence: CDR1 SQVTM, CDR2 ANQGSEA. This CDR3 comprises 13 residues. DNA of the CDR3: TGCAGCGTTGAAGACGGAACAGGGGACGAGCAGTACTTC. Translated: CSVEDGTGDEQYF.

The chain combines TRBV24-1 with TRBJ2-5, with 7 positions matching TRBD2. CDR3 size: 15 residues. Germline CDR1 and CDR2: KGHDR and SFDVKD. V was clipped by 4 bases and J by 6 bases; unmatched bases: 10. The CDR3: CATSEGREMVKTQYF. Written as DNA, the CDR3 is TGTGCCACCAGTGAGGGGCGGGAGATGGTGAAGACCCAGTACTTC.

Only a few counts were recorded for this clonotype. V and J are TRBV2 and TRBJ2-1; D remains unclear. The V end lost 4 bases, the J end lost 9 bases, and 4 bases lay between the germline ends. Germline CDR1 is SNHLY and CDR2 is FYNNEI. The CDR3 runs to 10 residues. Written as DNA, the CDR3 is TGTGCCAGCAGTGCAACTGAGCAGTTCTTC. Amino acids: CASSATEQFF.

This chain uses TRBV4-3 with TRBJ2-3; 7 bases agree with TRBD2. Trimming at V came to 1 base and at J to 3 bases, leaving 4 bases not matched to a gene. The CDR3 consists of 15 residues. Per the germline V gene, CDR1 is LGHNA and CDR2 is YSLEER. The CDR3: CASSQGSGETDTQYF. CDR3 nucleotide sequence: TGCGCCAGCAGCCAAGGAAGCGGGGAGACAGATACGCAGTATTTT.

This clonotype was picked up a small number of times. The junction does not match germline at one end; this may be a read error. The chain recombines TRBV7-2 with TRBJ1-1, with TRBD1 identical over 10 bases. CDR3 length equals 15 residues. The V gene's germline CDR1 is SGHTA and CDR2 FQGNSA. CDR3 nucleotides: TGTGCCAGCAGCTCCGGGACAGGGGTGAAGACTGAAGCTTTCTTT. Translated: CASSSGTGVKTEAFF.

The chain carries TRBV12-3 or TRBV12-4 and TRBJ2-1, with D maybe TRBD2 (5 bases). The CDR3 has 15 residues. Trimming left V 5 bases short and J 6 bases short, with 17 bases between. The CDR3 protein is CASSPSGVRINEQFF. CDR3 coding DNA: TGTGCCAGCAGTCCCTCCGGGGTGAGAATCAATGAGCAGTTCTTC.

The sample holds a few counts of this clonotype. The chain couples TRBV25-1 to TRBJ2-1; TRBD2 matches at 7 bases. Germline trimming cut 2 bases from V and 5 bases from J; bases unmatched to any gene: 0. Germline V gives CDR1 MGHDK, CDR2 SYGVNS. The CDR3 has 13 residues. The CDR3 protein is CASSERGDNEQFF. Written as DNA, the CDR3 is TGTGCCAGCAGTGAACGGGGGGACAATGAGCAGTTCTTC.

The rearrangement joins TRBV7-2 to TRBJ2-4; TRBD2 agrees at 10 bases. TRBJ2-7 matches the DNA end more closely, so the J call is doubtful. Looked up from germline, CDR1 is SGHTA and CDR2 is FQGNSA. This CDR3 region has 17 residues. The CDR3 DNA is TGTGCCAGCAGCTTAGCCAGCGGGGGGGCAAACTTCTACGAGCAGTACTTC. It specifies CASSLASGGANFYEQYF.

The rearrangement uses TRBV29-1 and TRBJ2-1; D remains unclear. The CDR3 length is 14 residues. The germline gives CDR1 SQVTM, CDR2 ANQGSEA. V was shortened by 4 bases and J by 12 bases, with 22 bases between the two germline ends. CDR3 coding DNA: TGCAGCGTTGTGCCGGTTTTACATGTTGGTGGGCAGTTCTTC. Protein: CSVVPVLHVGGQFF.

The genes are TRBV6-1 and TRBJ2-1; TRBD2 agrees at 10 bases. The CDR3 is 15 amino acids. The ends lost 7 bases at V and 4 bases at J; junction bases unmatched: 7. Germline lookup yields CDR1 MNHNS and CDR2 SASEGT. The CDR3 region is CASKDRTSGYNEQFF. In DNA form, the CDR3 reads TGTGCCAGCAAGGATAGGACTAGCGGTTACAATGAGCAGTTCTTC.

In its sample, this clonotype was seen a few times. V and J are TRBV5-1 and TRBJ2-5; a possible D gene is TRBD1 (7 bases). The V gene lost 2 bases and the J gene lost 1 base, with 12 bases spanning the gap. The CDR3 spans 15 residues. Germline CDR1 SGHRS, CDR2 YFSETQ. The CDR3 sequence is CASSFPGGTQETQYF. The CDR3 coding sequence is TGCGCCAGCAGCTTTCCAGGGGGGACCCAAGAGACCCAGTACTTC.

DNA of the CDR3: TGTGCTACGTGGCACATGAACACTGAAGCTTTCTTT. As protein: CATWHMNTEAFF. The chain carries TRBV28 and TRBJ1-1; D unresolved. CDR3 length: 12 residues. The germline gives CDR1 MDHEN, CDR2 SYDVKM.

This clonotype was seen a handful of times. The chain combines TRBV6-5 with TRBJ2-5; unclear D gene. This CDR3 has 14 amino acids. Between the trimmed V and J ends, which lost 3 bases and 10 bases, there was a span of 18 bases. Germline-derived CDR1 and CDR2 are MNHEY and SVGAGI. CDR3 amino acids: CASSYRQPPVDQYF. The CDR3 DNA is TGTGCCAGCAGTTATCGACAACCCCCCGTGGACCAGTACTTC.

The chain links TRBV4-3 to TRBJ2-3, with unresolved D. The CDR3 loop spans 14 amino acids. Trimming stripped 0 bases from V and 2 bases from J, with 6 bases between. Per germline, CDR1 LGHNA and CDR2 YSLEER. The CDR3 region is CASSQDFTTDTQYF. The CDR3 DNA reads TGCGCCAGCAGCCAAGATTTTACCACAGATACGCAGTATTTT.

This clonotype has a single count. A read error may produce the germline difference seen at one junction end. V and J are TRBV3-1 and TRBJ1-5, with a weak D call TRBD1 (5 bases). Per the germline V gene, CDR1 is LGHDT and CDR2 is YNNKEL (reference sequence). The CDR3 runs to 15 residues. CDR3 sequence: CASSQEDSPNQPRHF. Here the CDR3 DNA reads TGTGCCAGCAGCCAAGAAGACAGCCCAAATCAGCCCCGGCATTTT.

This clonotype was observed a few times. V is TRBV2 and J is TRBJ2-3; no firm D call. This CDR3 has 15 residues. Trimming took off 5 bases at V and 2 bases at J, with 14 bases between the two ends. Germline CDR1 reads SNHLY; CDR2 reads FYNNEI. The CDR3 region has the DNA TGTGCCAGCAGTAAGACACCAACCTCCACAGATACGCAGTATTTT. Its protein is CASSKTPTSTDTQYF.

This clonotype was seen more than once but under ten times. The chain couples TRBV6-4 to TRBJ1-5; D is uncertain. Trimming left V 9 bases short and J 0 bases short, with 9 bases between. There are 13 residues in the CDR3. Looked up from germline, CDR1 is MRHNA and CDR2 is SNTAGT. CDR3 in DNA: TGTGCCAGAGGGATCATTAGCAATCAGCCCCAGCATTTT. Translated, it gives CARGIISNQPQHF.

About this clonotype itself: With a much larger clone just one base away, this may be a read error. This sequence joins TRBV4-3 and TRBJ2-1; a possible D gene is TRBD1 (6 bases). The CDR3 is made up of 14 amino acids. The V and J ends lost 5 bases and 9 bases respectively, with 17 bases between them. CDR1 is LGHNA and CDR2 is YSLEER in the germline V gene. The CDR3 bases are TGCGCCAGCAGCACCAACCGTGGGGGCAGTGAGCAGTTCTTC. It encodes CASSTNRGGSEQFF.

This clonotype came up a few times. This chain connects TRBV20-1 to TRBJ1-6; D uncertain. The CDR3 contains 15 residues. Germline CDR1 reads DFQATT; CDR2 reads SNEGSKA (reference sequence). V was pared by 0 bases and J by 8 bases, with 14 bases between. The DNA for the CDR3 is TGCAGTGCTAGAGATCCCCATGGAGAATATTCACCCCTCCACTTT. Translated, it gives CSARDPHGEYSPLHF.

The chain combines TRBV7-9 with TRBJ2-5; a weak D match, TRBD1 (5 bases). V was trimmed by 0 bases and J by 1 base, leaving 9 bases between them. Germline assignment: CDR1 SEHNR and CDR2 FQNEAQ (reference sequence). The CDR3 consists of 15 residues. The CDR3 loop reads CASSLALDTQETQYF. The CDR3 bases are TGTGCCAGCAGCTTAGCTCTGGACACCCAAGAGACCCAGTACTTC.

The CDR3 is CSARGGAGSTDTQYF. DNA for the CDR3: TGCAGTGCTAGAGGGGGGGCAGGGAGCACAGATACGCAGTATTTT. The chain uses TRBV20-1 and TRBJ2-3, with D perhaps given as TRBD1 or TRBD2 (6 bases each). V was cut by 1 base and J by 0 bases, with 11 bases left in between. This CDR3 has 15 amino acids. Germline V gene sequence: CDR1 DFQATT, CDR2 SNEGSKA (reference sequence).

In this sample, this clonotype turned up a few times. The CDR3 DNA reads as TGTGCCAGCAAAAATGACGGAACCTACAATGAGCAGTTCTTC. This codes for CASKNDGTYNEQFF. The chain combines TRBV6-5 with TRBJ2-1; D call uncertain. The germline gives CDR1 MNHEY, CDR2 SVGAGI. The CDR3 consists of 14 residues. The V end lost 7 bases, the J end lost 2 bases, and 12 bases lay between the germline ends.

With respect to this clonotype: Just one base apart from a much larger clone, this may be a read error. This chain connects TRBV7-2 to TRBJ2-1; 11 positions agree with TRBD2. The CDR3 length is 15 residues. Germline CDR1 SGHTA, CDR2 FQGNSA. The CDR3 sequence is CASSDRLAGYKEQFF. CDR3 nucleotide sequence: TGTGCCAGCAGCGACCGACTAGCGGGGTACAAGGAGCAGTTCTTC.